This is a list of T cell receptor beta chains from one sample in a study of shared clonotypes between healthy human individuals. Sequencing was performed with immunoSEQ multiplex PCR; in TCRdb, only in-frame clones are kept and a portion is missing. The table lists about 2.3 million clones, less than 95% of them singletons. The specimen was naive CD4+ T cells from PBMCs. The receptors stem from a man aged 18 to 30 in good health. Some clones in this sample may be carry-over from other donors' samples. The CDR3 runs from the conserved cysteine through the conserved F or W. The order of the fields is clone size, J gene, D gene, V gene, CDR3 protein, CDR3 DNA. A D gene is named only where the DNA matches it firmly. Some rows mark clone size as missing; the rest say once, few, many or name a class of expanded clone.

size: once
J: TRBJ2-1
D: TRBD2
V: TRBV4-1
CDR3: CASSRRTSQSYNEQFF
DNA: TGCGCCAGCAGCCGCCGGACTAGCCAATCATACAATGAGCAGTTCTTC

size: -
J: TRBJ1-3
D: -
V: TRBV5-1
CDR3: CASHGGGSQTGNTIYF
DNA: TGCGCCAGCCACGGCGGAGGATCCCAAACTGGAAACACCATATATTTT

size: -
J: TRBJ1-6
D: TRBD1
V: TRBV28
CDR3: CASSLGDRGNSPLHF
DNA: TGTGCCAGCAGCCTAGGGGACAGGGGTAATTCACCCCTCCACTTT

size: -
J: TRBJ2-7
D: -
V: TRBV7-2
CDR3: CASSLAPFSRYYEQYF
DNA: TGTGCCAGCAGCTTAGCGCCTTTTTCCAGATACTACGAGCAGTACTTC

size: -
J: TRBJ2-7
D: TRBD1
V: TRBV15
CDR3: CATSSGQGLSYEQYF
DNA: TGTGCCACCAGCTCGGGACAGGGCCTCTCCTACGAGCAGTACTTC

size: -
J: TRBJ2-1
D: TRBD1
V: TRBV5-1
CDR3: CASSWGGQGANEQFF
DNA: TGCGCCAGCAGCTGGGGAGGACAGGGGGCCAATGAGCAGTTCTTC

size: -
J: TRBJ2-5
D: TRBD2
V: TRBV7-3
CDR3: CASSPGGGRAETQYF
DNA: TGTGCCAGCAGCCCCGGCGGGGGGAGGGCAGAGACCCAGTACTTC

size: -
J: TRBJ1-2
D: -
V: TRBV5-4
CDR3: CASSSGGSNYGYTF
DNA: TGTGCCAGCAGCTCCGGGGGGTCTAACTATGGCTACACCTTC

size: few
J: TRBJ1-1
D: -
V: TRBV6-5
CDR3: CATEESEGNTEAFF
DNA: TGTGCCACCGAAGAAAGCGAAGGGAACACTGAAGCTTTCTTT

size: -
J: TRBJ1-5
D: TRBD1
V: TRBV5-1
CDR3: CASSPGQGGLNQPQHF
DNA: TGCGCCAGCAGCCCGGGACAGGGTGGCCTGAATCAGCCCCAGCATTTT

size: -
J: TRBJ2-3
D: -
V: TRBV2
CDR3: CASSADSTDTQYF
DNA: TGTGCCAGCAGTGCTGACAGCACAGATACGCAGTATTTT

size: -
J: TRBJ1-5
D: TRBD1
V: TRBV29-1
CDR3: CSAGGRDRASAQHF
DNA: TGCAGCGCCGGGGGCCGGGACAGGGCCTCGGCCCAGCATTTT

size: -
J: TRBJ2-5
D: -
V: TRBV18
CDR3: CASSRARDQETQYF
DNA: TGTGCCAGCTCACGGGCCAGGGACCAAGAGACCCAGTACTTC

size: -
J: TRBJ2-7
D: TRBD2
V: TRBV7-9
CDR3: CASSPGTSGRYEQYF
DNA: TGTGCCAGCAGCCCGGGGACTAGCGGGAGATACGAGCAGTACTTC

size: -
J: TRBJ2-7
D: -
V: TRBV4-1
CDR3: CASSQGWGMGYEQYF
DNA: TGCGCCAGCAGCCAAGGTTGGGGGATGGGCTACGAGCAGTACTTC

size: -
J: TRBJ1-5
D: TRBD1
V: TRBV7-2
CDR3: CASSQTGVSNQPQHF
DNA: TGTGCCAGCAGTCAGACAGGGGTAAGCAATCAGCCCCAGCATTTT

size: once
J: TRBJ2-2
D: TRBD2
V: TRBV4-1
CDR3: CASSQLGLAGPPTGELFF
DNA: TGCGCCAGCAGCCAATTAGGTCTAGCGGGCCCGCCCACCGGGGAGCTGTTTTTT

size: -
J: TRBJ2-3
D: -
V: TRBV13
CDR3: CASSLGGTDTQYF
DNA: TGTGCCAGCAGCTTAGGGGGCACAGATACGCAGTATTTT

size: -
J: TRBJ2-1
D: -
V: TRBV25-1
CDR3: CASRGVGMGYNEQFF
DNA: TGTGCCAGCAGGGGGGTAGGGATGGGTTACAATGAGCAGTTCTTC

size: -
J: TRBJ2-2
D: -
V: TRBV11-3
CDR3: CASSPGQNTGELFF
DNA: TGTGCCAGCAGCCCAGGACAGAACACCGGGGAGCTGTTTTTT

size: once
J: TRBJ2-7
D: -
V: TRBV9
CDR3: CASSVAARPTFSEQYF
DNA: TGTGCCAGCAGCGTAGCGGCTCGGCCCACGTTTAGCGAGCAGTACTTC

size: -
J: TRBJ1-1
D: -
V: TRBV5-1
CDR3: CASSLVGPPNTEAFF
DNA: TGCGCCAGCAGCTTGGTTGGTCCTCCGAACACTGAAGCTTTCTTT

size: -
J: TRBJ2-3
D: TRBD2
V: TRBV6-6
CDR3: CASRYQRDPTDTQYF
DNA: TGTGCCAGCAGATACCAGCGGGACCCCACAGATACGCAGTATTTT

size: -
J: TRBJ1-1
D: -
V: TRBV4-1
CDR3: CASSQWGRRIEAFF
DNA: TGCGCCAGCAGCCAATGGGGAAGGCGGATTGAAGCTTTCTTT

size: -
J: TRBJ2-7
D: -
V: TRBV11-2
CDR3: CASSTRAAGTQKHEQYF
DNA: TGTGCCAGCAGTACCCGGGCGGCCGGGACACAAAAACACGAGCAGTACTTC

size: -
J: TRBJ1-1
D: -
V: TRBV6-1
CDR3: CASIRGTEAFF
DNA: TGTGCCAGCATCCGGGGGACTGAAGCTTTCTTT

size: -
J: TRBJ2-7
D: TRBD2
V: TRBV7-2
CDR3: CASSLEGTSGAYEQYF
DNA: TGTGCCAGCAGCTTAGAGGGGACTAGCGGTGCCTACGAGCAGTACTTC

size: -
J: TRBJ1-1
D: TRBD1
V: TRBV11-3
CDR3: CASSRQGMNTEAFF
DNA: TGTGCCAGCAGCCGACAGGGGATGAACACTGAAGCTTTCTTT

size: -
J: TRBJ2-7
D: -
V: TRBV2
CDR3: CASSGRGWEQYF
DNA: TGTGCCAGCAGTGGGCGTGGGTGGGAGCAGTACTTC

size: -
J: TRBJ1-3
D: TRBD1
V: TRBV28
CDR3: CASSTVDRPSGNTIYF
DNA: TGTGCCAGCAGCACAGTGGACAGGCCTTCTGGAAACACCATATATTTT

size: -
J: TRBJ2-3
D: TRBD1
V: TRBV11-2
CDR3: CASSLGRGRYTDTQYF
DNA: TGTGCCAGCAGCTTGGGCAGGGGGCGTTACACAGATACGCAGTATTTT

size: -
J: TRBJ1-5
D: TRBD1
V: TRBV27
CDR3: CASTRTGPLSNQPQHF
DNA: TGTGCCAGCACCCGGACAGGGCCTTTGAGCAATCAGCCCCAGCATTTT

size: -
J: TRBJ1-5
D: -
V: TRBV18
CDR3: CASSPGQPLSNQPQHF
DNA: TGTGCCAGCTCACCTGGACAGCCCCTTAGCAATCAGCCCCAGCATTTT

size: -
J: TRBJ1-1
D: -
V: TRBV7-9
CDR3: CASSLGIIPTIGGGTEAFF
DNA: TGTGCCAGCAGCTTAGGCATCATACCAACAATAGGCGGGGGAACTGAAGCTTTCTTT

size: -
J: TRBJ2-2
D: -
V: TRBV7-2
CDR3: CASSLVGRPLFF
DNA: TGTGCCAGCAGCTTAGTGGGGCGGCCGCTGTTTTTT

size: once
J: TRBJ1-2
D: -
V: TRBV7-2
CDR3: CASSLLPFSYTF
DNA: TGTGCCAGCAGCTTACTTCCCTTTAGCTACACCTTC

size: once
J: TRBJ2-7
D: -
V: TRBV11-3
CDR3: CASSTGVGEQYF
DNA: TGTGCCAGCAGTACGGGAGTGGGCGAGCAGTACTTC

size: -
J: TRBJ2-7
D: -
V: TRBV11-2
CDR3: CASPPSGEQYF
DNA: TGTGCCAGCCCCCCCTCGGGGGAGCAGTACTTC

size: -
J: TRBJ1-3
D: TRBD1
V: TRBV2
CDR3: CASSVTGPRESYF
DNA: TGTGCCAGCAGTGTGACAGGGCCCCGTGAATCGTATTTT

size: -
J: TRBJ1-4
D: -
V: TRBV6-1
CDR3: CASSGMETRATNEKLFF
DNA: TGTGCCAGCAGTGGAATGGAGACACGTGCAACTAATGAAAAACTGTTTTTT

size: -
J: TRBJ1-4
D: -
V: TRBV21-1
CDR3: CASQSPNETNEKLFF
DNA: TGTGCCAGCCAGTCGCCAAATGAAACTAATGAAAAACTGTTTTTT

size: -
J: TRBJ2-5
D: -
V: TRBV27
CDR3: CASSFQGSAETQYF
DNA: TGTGCCAGCAGTTTCCAGGGTTCGGCAGAGACCCAGTACTTC

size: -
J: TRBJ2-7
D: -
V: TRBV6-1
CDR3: CASGGGYAPWKQYF
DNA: TGTGCCAGCGGTGGCGGATACGCACCTTGGAAGCAGTACTTC

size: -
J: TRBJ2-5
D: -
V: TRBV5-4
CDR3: CASSRTAVSTQYF
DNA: TGTGCCAGCAGCAGGACGGCGGTTTCGACCCAGTACTTC

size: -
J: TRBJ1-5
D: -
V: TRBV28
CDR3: CASSREGHSNQPQHF
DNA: TGTGCCAGCAGCCGCGAGGGACATAGCAATCAGCCCCAGCATTTT

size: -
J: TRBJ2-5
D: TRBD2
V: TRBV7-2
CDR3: CASSSTNPGLAGVGETQYF
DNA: TGTGCCAGCAGCTCGACGAACCCGGGACTAGCGGGAGTTGGGGAGACCCAGTACTTC

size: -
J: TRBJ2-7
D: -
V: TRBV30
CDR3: CAWSGRGTQTYEQYF
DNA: TGTGCCTGGAGTGGCCGCGGGACCCAAACCTACGAGCAGTACTTC

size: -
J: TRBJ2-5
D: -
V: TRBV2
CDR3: CASSEAHNQETQYF
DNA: TGTGCCAGCAGTGAAGCGCACAACCAAGAGACCCAGTACTTC

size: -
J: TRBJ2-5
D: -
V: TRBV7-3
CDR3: CASSPRTAQETQYF
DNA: TGTGCCAGCAGCCCCAGGACAGCTCAAGAGACCCAGTACTTC

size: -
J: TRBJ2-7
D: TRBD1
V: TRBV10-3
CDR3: CASDAGTGEGYEQYF
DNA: TGTGCCAGCGATGCCGGGACAGGGGAAGGCTACGAGCAGTACTTC

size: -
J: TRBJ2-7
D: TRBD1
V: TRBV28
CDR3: CASSSQTGGGEQYF
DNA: TGTGCCAGCAGTTCCCAGACAGGGGGGGGCGAGCAGTACTTC

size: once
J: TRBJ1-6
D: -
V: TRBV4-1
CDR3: CASSQDFRGSPLHF
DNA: TGCGCCAGCAGCCAAGATTTTAGGGGTTCACCCCTCCACTTT

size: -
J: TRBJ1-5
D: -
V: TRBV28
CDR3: CASSLWGLNQPQHF
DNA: TGTGCCAGCAGTTTATGGGGGCTCAATCAGCCCCAGCATTTT

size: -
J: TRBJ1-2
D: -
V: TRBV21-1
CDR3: CASSTPSSRPPRGYTF
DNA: TGTGCCAGCAGCACCCCCTCTTCCAGGCCTCCTCGAGGCTACACCTTC

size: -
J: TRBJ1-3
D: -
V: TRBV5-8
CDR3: CASSLGNRAYSGNTIYF
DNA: TGTGCCAGCAGCTTGGGCAACAGGGCCTACTCTGGAAACACCATATATTTT

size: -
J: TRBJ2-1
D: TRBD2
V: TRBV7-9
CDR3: CASSLRGTSGRVHNEQFF
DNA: TGTGCCAGCAGCCTGCGAGGGACTAGCGGGAGAGTCCACAATGAGCAGTTCTTC

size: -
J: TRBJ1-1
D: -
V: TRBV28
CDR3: CATTNPGNTEAFF
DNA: TGTGCCACAACCAACCCGGGTAACACTGAAGCTTTCTTT

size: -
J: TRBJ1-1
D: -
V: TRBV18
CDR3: CASSPRPDGREAFF
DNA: TGTGCCAGCTCACCACGTCCGGACGGACGTGAAGCTTTCTTT

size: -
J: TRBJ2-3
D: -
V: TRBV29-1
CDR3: CSAPPRGSTDTQYF
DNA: TGCAGCGCCCCGCCCCGCGGGAGCACAGATACGCAGTATTTT